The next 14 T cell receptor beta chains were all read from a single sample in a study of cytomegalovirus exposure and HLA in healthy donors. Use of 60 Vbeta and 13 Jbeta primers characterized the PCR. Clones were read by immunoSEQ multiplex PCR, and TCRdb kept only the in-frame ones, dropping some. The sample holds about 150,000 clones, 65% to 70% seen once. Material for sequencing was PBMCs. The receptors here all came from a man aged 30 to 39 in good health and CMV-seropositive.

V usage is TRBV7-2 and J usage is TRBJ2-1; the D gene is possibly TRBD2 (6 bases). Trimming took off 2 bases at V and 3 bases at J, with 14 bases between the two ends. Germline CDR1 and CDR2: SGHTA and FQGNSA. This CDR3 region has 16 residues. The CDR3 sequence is CASSLLHGGIYNEQFF. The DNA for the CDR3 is TGTGCCAGCAGCTTACTCCACGGAGGGATCTACAATGAGCAGTTCTTC.

In DNA, the CDR3 is TGCGCCAGCAGCCAAGTCGGAGACAGCAACACTGAAGCTTTCTTT. Its protein is CASSQVGDSNTEAFF. The V call is TRBV4-1, the J call TRBJ1-1, with D maybe TRBD1 (5 bases). CDR1 MGHRA and CDR2 YSYEKL come from the germline V gene. The CDR3 is 15 amino acids. V was shortened by 1 base and J by 2 bases, with 11 bases between the two germline ends.

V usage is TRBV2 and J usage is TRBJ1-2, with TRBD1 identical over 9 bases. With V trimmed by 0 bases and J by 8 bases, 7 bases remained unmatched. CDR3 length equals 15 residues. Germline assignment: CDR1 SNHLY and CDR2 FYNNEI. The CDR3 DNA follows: TGTGCCAGCAGTGAAGCGTATAGGACAGGGGACGGCTACACCTTC. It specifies CASSEAYRTGDGYTF.

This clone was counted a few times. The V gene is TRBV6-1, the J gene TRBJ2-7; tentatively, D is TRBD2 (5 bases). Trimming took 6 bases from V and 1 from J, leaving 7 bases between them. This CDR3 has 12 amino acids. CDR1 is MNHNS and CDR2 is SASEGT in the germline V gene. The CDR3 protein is CASRSGSYEQYF. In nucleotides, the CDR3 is TGTGCCAGCAGAAGCGGTTCCTACGAGCAGTACTTC.

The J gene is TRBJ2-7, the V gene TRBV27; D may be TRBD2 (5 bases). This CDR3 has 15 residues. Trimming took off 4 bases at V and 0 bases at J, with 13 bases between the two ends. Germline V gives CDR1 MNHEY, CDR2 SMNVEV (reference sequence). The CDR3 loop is CASSSLAASSYEQYF. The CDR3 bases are TGTGCCAGCAGTTCTCTAGCAGCAAGCTCCTACGAGCAGTACTTC.

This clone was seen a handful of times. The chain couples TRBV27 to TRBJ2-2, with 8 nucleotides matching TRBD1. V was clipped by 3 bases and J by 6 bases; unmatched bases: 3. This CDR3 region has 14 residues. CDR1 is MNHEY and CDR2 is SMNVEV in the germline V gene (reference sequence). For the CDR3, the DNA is TGTGCCAGCAGTTTGGACAGGGCGTCCGGGGAGCTGTTTTTT. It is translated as CASSLDRASGELFF.

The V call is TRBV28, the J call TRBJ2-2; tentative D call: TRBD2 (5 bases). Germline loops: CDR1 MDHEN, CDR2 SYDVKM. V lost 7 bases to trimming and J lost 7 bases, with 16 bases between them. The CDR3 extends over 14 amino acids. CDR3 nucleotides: TGTGCCAGCAAGGTGGGAGTGGCGGTCGGGGAGCTGTTTTTT. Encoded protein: CASKVGVAVGELFF.

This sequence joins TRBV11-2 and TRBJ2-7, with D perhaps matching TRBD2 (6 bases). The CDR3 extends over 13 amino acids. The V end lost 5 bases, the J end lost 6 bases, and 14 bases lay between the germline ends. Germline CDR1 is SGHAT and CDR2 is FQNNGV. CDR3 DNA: TGTGCCAGCAGCCCCGGCGGGGTACGCGAGCAGTACTTC. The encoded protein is CASSPGGVREQYF.

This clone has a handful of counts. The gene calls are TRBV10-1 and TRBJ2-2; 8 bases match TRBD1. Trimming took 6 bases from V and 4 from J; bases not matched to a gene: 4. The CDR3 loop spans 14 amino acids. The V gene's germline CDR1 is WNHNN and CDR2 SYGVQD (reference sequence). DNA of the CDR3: TGCGCCAGCAGCCAGGGGGCGGGCACCGGGGAGCTGTTTTTT. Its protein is CASSQGAGTGELFF.

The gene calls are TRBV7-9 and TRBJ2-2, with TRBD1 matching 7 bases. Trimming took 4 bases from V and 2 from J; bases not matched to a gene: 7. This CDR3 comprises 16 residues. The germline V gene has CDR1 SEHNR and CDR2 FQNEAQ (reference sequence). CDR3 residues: CASSSRGQYNTGELFF. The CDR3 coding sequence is TGTGCCAGCAGCTCACGGGGACAGTACAACACCGGGGAGCTGTTTTTT.

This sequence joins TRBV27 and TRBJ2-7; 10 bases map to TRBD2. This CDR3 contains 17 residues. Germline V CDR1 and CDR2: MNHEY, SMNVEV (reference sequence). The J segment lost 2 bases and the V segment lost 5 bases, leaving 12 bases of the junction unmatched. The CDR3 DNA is TGTGCCAGCAGTCCACCCATGGGGAGCGGGAGGGCCTACGAGCAGTACTTC. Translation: CASSPPMGSGRAYEQYF.

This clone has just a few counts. The CDR3 DNA follows: TGTGCCAGCAGCTCAGGAAGGAGGGGCTACGAGCAGTACTTC. Amino acids: CASSSGRRGYEQYF. V is TRBV7-2 and J is TRBJ2-7, with D possibly TRBD2 on 6 matching bases. The V gene lost 4 bases and the J gene lost 3 bases, with 13 bases spanning the gap. The CDR3 runs 14 residues. CDR1 is SGHTA and CDR2 is FQGNSA in the germline V gene.

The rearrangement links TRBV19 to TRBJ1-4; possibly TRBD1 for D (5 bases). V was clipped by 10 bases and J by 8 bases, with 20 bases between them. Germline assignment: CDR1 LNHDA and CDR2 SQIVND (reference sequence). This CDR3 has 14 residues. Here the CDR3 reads CATRPPGGGEKLFF. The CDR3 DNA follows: TGTGCCACCCGCCCCCCTGGCGGGGGAGAAAAACTGTTTTTT.

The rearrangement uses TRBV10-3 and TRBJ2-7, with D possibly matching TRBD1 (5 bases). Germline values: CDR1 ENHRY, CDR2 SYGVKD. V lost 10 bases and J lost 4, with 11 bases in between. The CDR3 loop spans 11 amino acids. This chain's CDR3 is CASSPGYEQYF. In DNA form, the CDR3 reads TGTGCCAGCTCGCCAGGGTACGAGCAGTACTTC.